The 6 T cell receptor beta chains presented below share a single source sample, sequenced in a study of neurological immune-mediated disorders. Time point indicated: longitudinal time-point 3. TCRdb passed the 5' RACE reads through MiXCR, listing each CDR3 protein once. The sample has about 80,000 distinct CDR3 sequences, around 4.7% seen once. Sequencing was carried out using PBMCs. The receptors come from a woman between 55 and 75 years old with multiple sclerosis.

This clonotype was counted ten times or more. This chain uses TRBV5-1 with TRBJ2-1; either TRBD1 or TRBD2 may fit D (5 bases each). Trimming shortened V by 0 bases and J by 8 bases, and 18 bases separated the two germline ends. This CDR3 is 16 amino acids long. Germline V CDR1 and CDR2: SGHRS, YFSETQ. The CDR3 nucleotides are TGCGCCAGCAGCTTGGATAGTCGGGGCCGGGGTGATGAGCAGTTCTTC. This sequence encodes CASSLDSRGRGDEQFF.

This clonotype has a handful of counts. A read error may be the cause here, since a much bigger clone is one base away. The gene calls are TRBV9 and TRBJ2-7, with 8 bases identical to TRBD1. The trim removed 0 bases at V and 6 bases at J, leaving 5 bases unmatched. Germline V gene data show CDR1 as SGDLS and CDR2 as YYNGEE. This CDR3 has 14 residues. CDR3 protein: CASSVVAGGCEQYF. In DNA form, the CDR3 reads TGTGCCAGCAGCGTAGTAGCAGGGGGCTGCGAGCAGTACTTC.

The chain links TRBV12-3 or TRBV12-4 to TRBJ2-7, with D perhaps TRBD2 (6 bases). The V end was cut by 5 bases, the J end by 2 bases, with 16 bases between. This CDR3 region has 15 residues. The CDR3, as DNA: TGTGCCAGCAGTCCACCGGGACTTTCCACCTACGAGCAGTACTTC. Its translation: CASSPPGLSTYEQYF.

This clonotype came up many times. This sequence joins TRBV28 and TRBJ2-4; TRBD1 matches 8 bases. Per the germline V gene, CDR1 is MDHEN and CDR2 is SYDVKM. This CDR3 region has 15 residues. With 2 bases clipped from V and 6 bases from J, the junction kept 6 bases outside the gene matches. CDR3 nucleotide sequence: TGTGCCAGCAGTTTACGCTTCAGGGGGCGAAACATTCAGTACTTC. This encodes CASSLRFRGRNIQYF.

This clonotype was observed at least ten times. The rearrangement uses TRBV5-1 and TRBJ1-2; 8 bases map to TRBD1. The CDR3 covers 15 residues. V lost 4 bases and J lost 0; bases outside the gene matches: 5. Germline V lookup: CDR1 SGHRS, CDR2 YFSETQ. The CDR3 DNA reads as TGCGCCAGCAGCGAGCAGACAGGGGCTAACTATGGCTACACCTTC. Protein sequence: CASSEQTGANYGYTF.

In this sample, this clonotype turned up many times. This chain links TRBV24-1 with TRBJ2-1; TRBD1 aligns across 10 bases. The CDR3 covers 16 residues. Germline V gene data show CDR1 as KGHDR and CDR2 as SFDVKD. J gave up 7 bases and V 2 bases, and 7 bases lay outside the gene matches. Written as DNA, the CDR3 is TGTGCCACCAGTGATTCGGGACAGGGGACGTGGAATGAGCAGTTCTTC. This gives the protein CATSDSGQGTWNEQFF.